This T cell receptor (beta chain) was profiled in a study of monozygotic twins with inflammatory bowel disease. The CDR3 has 14 amino acids. CDR1 is LNHDA and CDR2 is SQIVND in the germline V gene (reference sequence). Study findings and constraints: Using the inverse Simpson index, IBD patients had lower TCRbeta diversity than healthy co-twins.

On this clonotype: The antigen remains undetermined.

Template switching was used to attach UMIs, which incorporated a 6-nucleotide sample barcode. TCRdb re-analyzed the 5' RACE reads; it lists each CDR3 protein once, without DNA. The sample spans 110,000 to 150,000 distinct CDR3 sequences; the ten largest clones claim roughly 1.2%. This TCR derives from a human donor with ulcerative colitis or Crohn's disease, or a healthy co-twin of an affected twin (not recorded which). Specimen: blood. The chain recombines TRBV19 with TRBJ1-1; TCRdb gives TRBD1 as the D gene, but with no DNA this cannot be confirmed. This chain's CDR3 is CASSTAGASTEAFF. Drawing the rest from reference TRBV19 and TRBJ1-1, the complete variable domain is DGGITQSPKYLFRKEGQNVTLSCEQNLNHDAMYWYRQDPGQGLRLIYYSQIVNDFQKGDIAEGYSVSREKKESFPLTVTSAQKNPTAFYLCASSTAGASTEAFFGQGTRLTVV.